This T cell receptor beta chain stems from a study of CD8+CD57+ T cells in acquired aplastic anemia. The wider study: Across the sorted CD4+ and CD8+ cells, DNA amounts averaged roughly 3 ug.

Selection for sequencing was limited to patients who had shown CD8+CD57+ cell expansion by flow cytometry. At least ten counts were recorded for this clonotype. TCR beta VDJ and CDR3 profiling used genomic DNA as template. MiXCR, run by TCRdb on the reads, gives a single entry per CDR3 protein. Of around 220,000 distinct CDR3 sequences in the sample, roughly 45% were seen once. Trimming took off 3 bases at V and 1 base at J, with 12 bases between the two ends. Germline V CDR1 and CDR2: SQVTM, ANQGSEA. This CDR3 region has 14 residues. The V gene is TRBV29-1, the J gene TRBJ1-2; tentative D call: TRBD1 (5 bases). Input material: sorted CD4+, CD8+, or CD8+CD57+ T cells (not recorded which) from PBMCs. The receptor comes from a human donor with aplastic anemia. The CDR3 region is CSVDGAPDNYGYTF. The CDR3 bases are TGCAGCGTTGATGGGGCACCCGATAACTATGGCTACACCTTC.